Below are 5 T cell receptor beta chains sequenced from a single sample in a study of shared clonotypes between healthy human individuals (dated by TCRdb to 2018 to 2020). The library relied on the immunoSEQ multiplex PCR assay. TCRdb mirrors the immuneACCESS table, restricted to in-frame sequences. Some clones are absent from its copies; in checked studies, under half trace to an unresolved V gene, and the reason for the others is unknown. This sample gives over a million clones in total; approximately 96% of them show up just once. Over 1% of the sample comes from the top ten. Sequenced input: naive CD4+ T cells sorted from blood. The label giving this sample's cell subset or site can be read as: CD45RA+ positively selected. These receptors all stem from a young man in good health.

The CDR3 nucleotides read TGTGCCAGCTCACCAGGTTTCAGCTACTCCTACGAGCAGTACTTC. Encoded protein: CASSPGFSYSYEQYF. The chain combines TRBV18 with TRBJ2-7; D is unclear. The CDR3 is 15 residues long. V shed 2 bases and J shed 0 bases, with 11 bases lying between them. Germline V gene lookup returns CDR1 KGHSH and CDR2 LQKENI. The full variable domain, in which reference TRBV18 and TRBJ2-7 provide the parts outside the CDR3, is NAGVMQNPRHLVRRRGQEARLRCSPMKGHSHVYWYRQLPEEGLKFMVYLQKENIIDESGMPKERFSAEFPKEGPSILRIQQVVRGDSAAYFCASSPGFSYSYEQYFGPGTRLTVT.

This chain joins TRBV27 and TRBJ2-3; no definite D call. The CDR3 length is 13 residues. V was clipped by 10 bases and J by 5 bases, with 16 bases between them. Germline CDR1 MNHEY, CDR2 SMNVEV (reference sequence). The CDR3 DNA is TGTGCCACCTCAGGTGTTGGGCTAGATACGCAGTATTTT. Protein: CATSGVGLDTQYF.

J is TRBJ2-7 and V is TRBV27; TRBD1 is a possible D gene (5 bases). CDR3 size: 14 residues. V was cut by 4 bases and J by 3 bases, with 13 bases left in between. Germline values: CDR1 MNHEY, CDR2 SMNVEV (reference sequence). The CDR3 loop reads CASSYRREHYEQYF. CDR3 DNA: TGTGCCAGCAGTTACCGCAGGGAACACTACGAGCAGTACTTC.

The chain has TRBV12-5 and TRBJ2-1; 7 positions agree with TRBD1. The CDR3 sequence is 15 residues long. V shed 5 bases and J 7 bases; nucleotides not matched to a gene: 11. Germline CDR1 and CDR2: LGHNT and FRNRAP. CDR3 DNA: TGTGCTAGTGGTAGAGACAGGGTCCGTGCAAATGAGCAGTTCTTC. Translated, it gives CASGRDRVRANEQFF.

The rearrangement uses TRBV5-1 and TRBJ2-3, with 8 bases fitting TRBD2. Germline V gene data show CDR1 as SGHRS and CDR2 as YFSETQ. The CDR3 is made up of 16 amino acids. The V gene end was trimmed by 3 bases and the J gene end by 9 bases; junction bases not matched to a gene: 15. The CDR3 coding sequence is TGCGCCAGCAGCTCAGCGGGAGCCTCACACCCGGGGACGCAGTATTTT. Amino acid sequence: CASSSAGASHPGTQYF.